What follows are 16 T cell receptor beta chains derived from one specimen sequenced in a study of control samples from healthy donors and cancer patients. The protocol was immunoSEQ multiplex PCR, while the TCRdb copy is restricted to in-frame clones and leaves out a portion. The sample yields approximately 120,000 clones, around 86% seen once. The sample was blood. The receptors derive from a man aged 40-50 years in good health.

This sequence joins TRBV24-1 and TRBJ1-5, with D maybe TRBD1 (5 bases). Germline V gene data show CDR1 as KGHDR and CDR2 as SFDVKD. The CDR3 has 13 amino acids. Trimming took 5 bases from V and 7 from J, leaving 11 bases between them. The CDR3 coding sequence is TGTGCCACCAGTGTTTCAGGGCTGCAGCCCCAGCATTTT. It encodes CATSVSGLQPQHF.

The V and J genes are TRBV11-3 and TRBJ1-1; D not resolved. Trimming took 3 bases from V and 3 from J, leaving 5 bases between them. The V gene's germline CDR1 is SGHNT and CDR2 YENEEA. The CDR3 is 12 amino acids. The chain's CDR3 is CASSFSYTEAFF. The CDR3 region has the DNA TGTGCCAGCAGCTTTTCTTACACTGAAGCTTTCTTT.

The V call is TRBV7-9, the J call TRBJ1-1, with D perhaps TRBD1 (5 bases). V was shortened by 1 base and J by 11 bases, with 11 bases between the two germline ends. The CDR3 covers 12 residues. Germline V gene lookup returns CDR1 SEHNR and CDR2 FQNEAQ (reference sequence). The CDR3 DNA reads TGTGCCAGCAGCTTAGGGGGGGGAAAGGCTTTCTTT. It codes for CASSLGGGKAFF.

This clone was seen just once. The genes are TRBV11-3 and TRBJ2-7; D perhaps matches TRBD2 (6 bases). There are 15 residues in the CDR3. The V and J ends lost 5 bases and 0 bases respectively, with 14 bases between them. Germline CDR1 SGHNT, CDR2 YENEEA. The CDR3 nucleotides read TGTGCCAGCAGCCTACCCGGGACTCTCTCCTACGAGCAGTACTTC. Encoded protein: CASSLPGTLSYEQYF.

J is TRBJ2-3 and V is TRBV7-9; tentatively, D is TRBD2 (6 bases). Trimming pared 5 bases from V and 8 bases from J, leaving 14 bases between. CDR3 length: 13 amino acids. CDR1 is SEHNR, CDR2 FQNEAQ, per germline (reference sequence). The CDR3 is CASSPREIGTQYF. The CDR3 bases are TGTGCCAGCAGCCCCCGGGAGATAGGTACGCAGTATTTT.

V gene TRBV19 combines with J gene TRBJ1-1; 8 bases map to TRBD1. V trimming: 4 bases; J trimming: 5 bases; junction bases outside the gene matches: 3. This CDR3 has 13 amino acids. Germline loops: CDR1 LNHDA, CDR2 SQIVND (reference sequence). This CDR3 reads CASSTGGSTEAFF. Here the CDR3 DNA reads TGTGCCAGTAGTACAGGGGGCTCTACTGAAGCTTTCTTT.

The gene calls are TRBV6-6 and TRBJ1-5, with unresolved D. Germline V lookup: CDR1 MNHNY, CDR2 SVGAGI (reference sequence). This CDR3 spans 16 amino acids. The V gene lost 5 bases and the J gene lost 0 bases, with 14 bases spanning the gap. CDR3 residues: CASSTSSTNSNQPQHF. CDR3 bases: TGTGCCAGCAGTACCTCCTCGACAAATAGCAATCAGCCCCAGCATTTT.

The chain recombines TRBV5-4 with TRBJ2-1; 12 bases fit TRBD2. The V and J ends lost 0 bases and 0 bases, in that order; junction bases with no gene match: 7. The CDR3 consists of 19 residues. Germline values: CDR1 SGHNT, CDR2 YYREEE (reference sequence). This CDR3 reads CASSLELAGGPSSYNEQFF. CDR3 sequence (DNA): TGTGCCAGCAGCTTGGAACTAGCGGGGGGTCCGAGCTCCTACAATGAGCAGTTCTTC. Variable domain in full (rest from reference TRBV5-4 and TRBJ2-1): ETGVTQSPTHLIKTRGQQVTLRCSSQSGHNTVSWYQQALGQGPQFIFQYYREEENGRGNFPPRFSGLQFPNYSSELNVNALELDDSALYLCASSLELAGGPSSYNEQFFGPGTRLTVL.

This sequence joins TRBV27 and TRBJ1-5, with TRBD1 matching over 8 bases. Germline V gene lookup returns CDR1 MNHEY and CDR2 SMNVEV (reference sequence). The length of the CDR3 is 17 residues. Trimming removed 3 bases from V and 3 bases from J; junction bases left unmatched: 10. CDR3 nucleotide sequence: TGTGCCAGCAGTTTTAGGACAGGGACAATTAACAATCAGCCCCAGCATTTT. Encoded protein: CASSFRTGTINNQPQHF.

This clone was seen once. The chain couples TRBV6-2 or TRBV6-3 to TRBJ1-5, with 9 bases fitting TRBD1. V lost 2 bases and J lost 3; bases outside the gene matches: 2. Germline lookup yields CDR1 MNHEY and CDR2 SVGEGT. The CDR3 loop spans 15 amino acids. As DNA, the CDR3 is TGTGCCAGCAGTTACCGGGACAGGGCCAATCAGCCCCAGCATTTT. Translating gives CASSYRDRANQPQHF.

This clone has more than one count but fewer than ten. The genes are TRBV27 and TRBJ1-2, with 8 bases identical to TRBD1. Losses at the gene ends were 1 base for V and 5 bases for J; bases not matched to a gene: 6. This CDR3 region has 15 residues. The germline V gene encodes CDR1 MNHEY and CDR2 SMNVEV (reference sequence). The CDR3 nucleotides read TGTGCCAGCAGTTTATACCCGGGACAGGTATATGGCTACACCTTC. The encoded protein is CASSLYPGQVYGYTF.

This clone was seen a single time. V gene TRBV29-1 combines with J gene TRBJ2-5, with D perhaps TRBD2 (6 bases). The germline V gene has CDR1 SQVTM and CDR2 ANQGSEA. CDR3 length: 13 residues. Between the trimmed V and J ends, which lost 1 base and 7 bases, there was a span of 13 bases. The CDR3 protein is CSVEVWQGGTQYF. The CDR3 DNA is TGCAGCGTTGAAGTTTGGCAGGGAGGGACCCAGTACTTC.

V is TRBV5-1 and J is TRBJ2-5, with 7 bases fitting TRBD1. This CDR3 has 13 residues. J gave up 2 bases and V 8 bases, and 6 bases lay outside the gene matches. Germline values: CDR1 SGHRS, CDR2 YFSETQ. The DNA of the CDR3 is TGCGCCAGGGCAAGGGGGCCACAAGAGACCCAGTACTTC. This translates into CARARGPQETQYF.

For the CDR3, the DNA is TGTGCCAGCAGCCTGACGGAGAACTATGGCTACACCTTC. Amino acid sequence: CASSLTENYGYTF. The chain carries TRBV14 and TRBJ1-2; D remains unclear. The CDR3 sequence is 13 residues long. Trimming removed 4 bases from V and 2 bases from J, with 8 bases in between. Germline-derived CDR1 and CDR2 are SGHDN and FVKESK. Drawing the rest from reference TRBV14 and TRBJ1-2, the complete variable domain is EAGVTQFPSHSVIEKGQTVTLRCDPISGHDNLYWYRRVMGKEIKFLLHFVKESKQDESGMPNNRFLAERTGGTYSTLKVQPAELEDSGVYFCASSLTENYGYTFGSGTRLTVV.

This rearrangement joins TRBV21-1 to TRBJ2-2; the table's D call TRBD1 went unverified against the DNA. TRBV21-1 is flagged as a pseudogene. The CDR3 is made up of 13 amino acids. CDR3 in amino acids: CASITTNTGELFF. CDR3 DNA: TGTGCCAGCATTACAACGAACACCGGGGAGCTGTTTTTT.

The V and J genes are TRBV5-1 and TRBJ1-1; TRBD1 might be the D (6 bases). Germline V gene lookup returns CDR1 SGHRS and CDR2 YFSETQ. The V end lost 3 bases, the J end lost 1 base, and 16 bases lay between the germline ends. The CDR3 runs 16 residues. The CDR3 protein is CASSWGRGPGNTEAFF. DNA for the CDR3: TGCGCCAGCAGCTGGGGCAGGGGACCGGGGAACACTGAAGCTTTCTTT.